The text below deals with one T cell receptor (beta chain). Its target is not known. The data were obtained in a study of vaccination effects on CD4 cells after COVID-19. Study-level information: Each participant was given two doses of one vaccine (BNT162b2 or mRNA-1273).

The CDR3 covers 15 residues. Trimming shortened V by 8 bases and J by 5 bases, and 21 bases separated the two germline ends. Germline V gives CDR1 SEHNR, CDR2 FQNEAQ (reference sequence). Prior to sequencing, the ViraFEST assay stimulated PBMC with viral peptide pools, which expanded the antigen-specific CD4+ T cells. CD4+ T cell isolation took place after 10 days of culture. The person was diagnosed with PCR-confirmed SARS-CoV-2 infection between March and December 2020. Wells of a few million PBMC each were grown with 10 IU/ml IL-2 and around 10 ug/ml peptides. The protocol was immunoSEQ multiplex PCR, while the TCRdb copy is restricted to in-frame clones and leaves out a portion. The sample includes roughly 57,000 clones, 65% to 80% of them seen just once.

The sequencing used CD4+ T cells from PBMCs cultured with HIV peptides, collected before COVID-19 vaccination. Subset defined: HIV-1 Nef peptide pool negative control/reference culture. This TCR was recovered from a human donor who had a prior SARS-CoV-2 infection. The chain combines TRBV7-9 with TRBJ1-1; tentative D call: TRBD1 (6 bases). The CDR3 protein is CASSKWSSGDTEAFF. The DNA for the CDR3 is TGTGCCAGCTCCAAGTGGAGCTCAGGGGATACTGAAGCTTTCTTT.